A single sample is the source of the 2 T cell receptor beta chains below, sequenced in a study of long-term antiretroviral therapy in people with HIV. Survey level was the resolution at which the v3.0 immunoSEQ assay ran. Repertoires were generated with immunoSEQ multiplex PCR, while TCRdb's copy carries only in-frame clones and drops some. The data show about 18,000 clones, 90% to 95% seen once. The sample here was unsorted PBMCs, taken 3 years after starting antiretroviral therapy. All receptors come from a man aged 50-59 years with HIV.

This clone was seen a single time. V is TRBV29-1 and J is TRBJ2-5; TRBD1 agrees at 10 bases. Matching the DNA end better, TRBJ2-7 makes the J call doubtful. Germline CDR1 is SQVTM and CDR2 is ANQGSEA. This CDR3 is 15 amino acids long. CDR3 protein: CSVAGGQGEVGEQYF. DNA of the CDR3: TGCAGCGTCGCGGGAGGACAGGGGGAAGTAGGCGAGCAGTACTTC.

This chain uses TRBV7-2 with TRBJ2-7, with 12 nucleotides matching TRBD2. V gave up 5 bases and J gave up 0 bases; unmatched junction bases: 5. CDR3 size: 16 residues. CDR1 and CDR2 from the germline V gene are SGHTA and FQGNSA. CDR3 sequence: CASSLTSGGLSYEQYF. In DNA, the CDR3 is TGTGCCAGCAGCCTAACTAGCGGGGGGCTCTCCTACGAGCAGTACTTC.